This T cell receptor (beta chain) was sequenced during a study of blood T cells in healthy people across ages. Overall study context: Roughly one uniquely barcoded beta molecule per two T cells was captured.

A sample-barcoded 5' primer and a J-beta primer mix were used in a second PCR of about 7 to 12 cycles. Each single sample gave us at least 2.5 million CDR3-containing paired-end reads. A single record per CDR3 protein comes from TCRdb applying MiXCR to the 5' RACE reads. The top ten clones hold approximately 15% of a sample with roughly 650,000 distinct CDR3 sequences, about 30% of them seen once. The CDR3 consists of 13 residues. The V gene lost 1 base and the J gene lost 3 bases, with 9 bases spanning the gap. CDR1 is SQVTM and CDR2 is ANQGSEA in the germline V gene. Findings of the study overall: Long-lived donors carried more naive CD4+ cells and greater diversity than aged donors.

In the case of this clonotype: The antigen remains undetermined.

The amount of total RNA extracted per sample was at least 5 micrograms. The clonotype originates from a woman over 75 in good health. The sample taken for sequencing was blood. J is TRBJ1-1 and V is TRBV29-1, with D maybe TRBD1 (5 bases). CDR3 loop: CSVEVGRYTEAFF. In nucleotides, the CDR3 is TGCAGCGTTGAAGTGGGACGGTACACTGAAGCTTTCTTT.